The 14 T cell receptor beta chains listed next were all sequenced from one sample in a study of shared clonotypes between healthy human individuals. Profiled with immunoSEQ multiplex PCR; TCRdb holds only in-frame clones, not every one. The repertoire holds fewer than 1.6 million clones, with 98% as singletons. Source material: naive CD4+ T cells sorted from blood. Subset described: CD45RA+ positively selected. These receptor sequences come from a man aged 30-40 years in good health.

This chain joins TRBV5-1 and TRBJ2-1, with 12 bases fitting TRBD1. CDR1 and CDR2 (germline): SGHRS, YFSETQ. The CDR3 has 15 amino acids. The junction had 8 bases not matched to a gene; V was cut back by 5 bases and J by 8 bases. The CDR3 loop reads CASRSGTGGSYEQFF. CDR3 DNA: TGCGCCAGCAGGTCCGGGACAGGGGGCTCATATGAGCAGTTCTTC.

CDR3 region: CASSLAVSYQPQHF. The CDR3 nucleotides are TGTGCCAGCAGCTTGGCAGTTTCCTACCAGCCCCAGCATTTT. V is TRBV7-2 and J is TRBJ1-5; no clear D gene. Looked up from germline, CDR1 is SGHTA and CDR2 is FQGNSA. This CDR3 contains 14 residues. The V and J ends lost 3 bases and 7 bases respectively, with 13 bases between them.

The rearrangement links TRBV14 to TRBJ1-2; D is unclear. The V end lost 1 base, the J end lost 5 bases, and 8 bases lay between the germline ends. Germline loops: CDR1 SGHDN, CDR2 FVKESK. The CDR3 has 13 residues. The CDR3 here is CASSQVSAYGYTF. CDR3 bases: TGTGCCAGCAGCCAAGTTTCGGCTTATGGCTACACCTTC.

This chain connects TRBV5-1 to TRBJ2-2; maybe TRBD1 (6 bases). The CDR3 spans 18 residues. CDR1 and CDR2 from the germline V gene are SGHRS and YFSETQ. Trimming stripped 0 bases from V and 1 base from J, with 16 bases between. The CDR3 DNA follows: TGCGCCAGCAGCTTGGAGGGAAGGCAGGGGAGGAACACCGGGGAGCTGTTTTTT. It is translated as CASSLEGRQGRNTGELFF.

The rearrangement uses TRBV6-6 and TRBJ2-7; D gene uncertain. The V end was cut by 2 bases, the J end by 2 bases, with 13 bases between. This CDR3 has 15 residues. In germline, CDR1 is MNHNY, CDR2 SVGAGI (reference sequence). The DNA of the CDR3 is TGTGCCAGCAGTTACGGGCCTTTAGATCCCTACGAGCAGTACTTC. Encoded protein: CASSYGPLDPYEQYF.

The CDR3 nucleotides are TGTGCCAGCAGTGAGCGTCATGAGGGACAGGGGGCGAGGACTGAAGCTTTCTTT. Its protein product is CASSERHEGQGARTEAFF. This chain links TRBV6-4 with TRBJ1-1; 12 bases agree with TRBD1. V dropped 3 bases and J dropped 5; count of bases not matched to a gene: 13. The CDR3 runs 18 residues. The germline CDR1 and CDR2 sequences are MRHNA and SNTAGT.

This rearrangement joins TRBV7-2 to TRBJ1-2; no clear D. Between the trimmed V and J ends, which lost 4 bases and 8 bases, there was a span of 11 bases. The CDR3 is 12 residues long. The germline V gene encodes CDR1 SGHTA and CDR2 FQGNSA. The CDR3 here is CASSWVPGGYTF. In DNA form, the CDR3 reads TGTGCCAGCAGCTGGGTCCCGGGGGGCTACACCTTC.

This clone was seen just once. The V call is TRBV5-4, the J call TRBJ2-5; 7 bases agree with TRBD2. V dropped 1 base and J dropped 5; count of bases not matched to a gene: 8. The CDR3 runs to 15 residues. The germline V gene has CDR1 SGHNT and CDR2 YYREEE (reference sequence). The CDR3 DNA sequence: TGTGCCAGCAGCTTGACTAGCGATTTGATTGAGACCCAGTACTTC. As protein: CASSLTSDLIETQYF. Full variable domain (outside the CDR3, taken from reference TRBV5-4 and TRBJ2-5): ETGVTQSPTHLIKTRGQQVTLRCSSQSGHNTVSWYQQALGQGPQFIFQYYREEENGRGNFPPRFSGLQFPNYSSELNVNALELDDSALYLCASSLTSDLIETQYFGPGTRLLVL.

The CDR3 sequence: CASSLDGGAKQYF. CDR3 nucleotide sequence: TGTGCCAGCAGCCTGGATGGAGGGGCGAAGCAGTACTTC. The chain links TRBV7-9 to TRBJ2-7; tentative D call: TRBD2 (6 bases). This CDR3 has 13 residues. V dropped 5 bases and J dropped 8 bases, with 16 bases sitting between them. Germline CDR1 and CDR2: SEHNR and FQNEAQ (reference sequence).

On this clone itself: Within the sample, other DNA sequences also encode this same CDR3. V gene TRBV6-6 combines with J gene TRBJ2-1; no definite D call. Germline V lookup: CDR1 MNHNY, CDR2 SVGAGI (reference sequence). CDR3 length: 13 amino acids. V lost 4 bases to trimming and J lost 1 base, with 5 bases between them. The CDR3 is CASSFSSYNEQFF. As DNA, the CDR3 is TGTGCCAGCAGTTTCAGTTCCTACAATGAGCAGTTCTTC.

V and J are TRBV5-1 and TRBJ2-7; the D is unclear. Germline CDR1 reads SGHRS; CDR2 reads YFSETQ. The V and J ends lost 4 bases and 3 bases respectively, with 14 bases between them. The CDR3 totals 14 residues. CDR3 in DNA: TGCGCCAGCAGCGCCGGAAAGGTGGTCTACGAGCAGTACTTC. This translates into CASSAGKVVYEQYF.

The V gene is TRBV4-2, the J gene TRBJ2-7; the D gene is possibly TRBD2 (6 bases). V was trimmed by 4 bases and J by 4 bases, leaving 17 bases between them. The CDR3 consists of 15 residues. Germline CDR1 LGHNA, CDR2 YNFKEQ. CDR3 protein: CASSRTGLEPYEQYF. The CDR3 DNA is TGTGCCAGCAGCCGAACGGGACTGGAACCATACGAGCAGTACTTC.

This chain links TRBV5-1 with TRBJ1-3, with a tentative D call TRBD1 (6 bases). Germline CDR1 is SGHRS and CDR2 is YFSETQ. The CDR3 has 15 amino acids. Trimming cost V 6 bases and J 1 base, with 14 bases left between them. The chain's CDR3 is CASTSGEVSGNTIYF. The CDR3 coding sequence is TGCGCCAGCACCTCAGGGGAAGTATCTGGAAACACCATATATTTT.

The CDR3 sequence: CASSPKSSRGETQYF. The DNA for the CDR3 is TGTGCCAGCTCACCAAAATCTTCCAGGGGTGAGACCCAGTACTTC. The rearrangement uses TRBV18 and TRBJ2-5; a possible D gene is TRBD1 (6 bases). This CDR3 has 15 residues. Trimming pared 2 bases from V and 5 bases from J, leaving 15 bases between. Per the germline V gene, CDR1 is KGHSH and CDR2 is LQKENI.